The 9 T cell receptor beta chains presented below share a single source sample, sequenced in a study of T cell repertoires in cytomegalovirus infection. One entry per CDR3 protein results from TCRdb running MiXCR on the reads. In the table there are around 300,000 distinct CDR3 sequences, roughly 25% of which are singletons. These TCRs are of unknown antigen specificity. The specimen comprised cultured PBMCs, sampled from culture after CMV antigen stimulation. The receptors originated from a human donor in good health (CMV status not recorded). Some clones in this sample may be carry-over from other donors' samples.

This clonotype was detected only a few times. The rearrangement links TRBV7-2 to TRBJ2-3; no clear D. Germline-derived CDR1 and CDR2 are SGHTA and FQGNSA. The germline V and J ends were trimmed by 1 base and 5 bases, with 10 bases remaining between them. The CDR3 has 14 amino acids. The CDR3 DNA reads as TGTGCCAGCAGCTTAGAGGCAGGAATAGATACGCAGTATTTT. Encoded protein: CASSLEAGIDTQYF.

This clonotype was seen at least ten times. The J gene is TRBJ2-7, the V gene TRBV7-2; 7 bases agree with TRBD2. The CDR3 spans 15 residues. After removal of 1 base from V and 7 bases from J, the junction contained 10 bases not matched to a gene. Germline V gene data show CDR1 as SGHTA and CDR2 as FQGNSA. The CDR3 protein is CASSLDGVAGREQYF. CDR3 nucleotides: TGTGCCAGCAGCTTAGATGGGGTAGCGGGCCGGGAGCAGTACTTC. Drawing the rest from reference TRBV7-2 and TRBJ2-7, the complete variable domain is GAGVSQSPSNKVTEKGKDVELRCDPISGHTALYWYRQSLGQGLEFLIYFQGNSAPDKSGLPSDRFSAERTGGSVSTLTIQRTQQEDSAVYLCASSLDGVAGREQYFGPGTRLTVT.

In this sample, this clonotype turned up many times. The chain carries TRBV7-2 and TRBJ2-3; the match to TRBD2 covers 8 bases. The CDR3 sequence is 16 residues long. CDR1 and CDR2 (germline): SGHTA, FQGNSA. Trimming at V came to 1 base and at J to 0 bases, leaving 3 bases not matched to a gene. CDR3 region: CASSLGPSGSTDTQYF. The CDR3 nucleotides are TGTGCCAGCAGCTTAGGTCCTAGCGGGAGCACAGATACGCAGTATTTT.

There are many counts of this clonotype. J is TRBJ2-7 and V is TRBV7-2; TRBD1 agrees at 7 bases. The germline CDR1 and CDR2 sequences are SGHTA and FQGNSA. The CDR3 has 14 amino acids. V dropped 5 bases and J dropped 4; count of bases not matched to a gene: 8. The CDR3 sequence is CASSPGQEPYEQYF. The CDR3 bases are TGTGCCAGCAGCCCCGGACAGGAACCGTACGAGCAGTACTTC.

J is TRBJ2-1 and V is TRBV7-2; 7 bases align to TRBD2. After removal of 4 bases from V and 0 bases from J, the junction contained 3 bases not matched to a gene. The CDR3 spans 15 residues. The germline V gene encodes CDR1 SGHTA and CDR2 FQGNSA. This CDR3 is CASSSGLVSYNEQFF. In nucleotides, the CDR3 is TGTGCCAGCAGCTCCGGACTAGTCTCCTACAATGAGCAGTTCTTC.

The sample holds many counts of this clonotype. V gene TRBV11-2 combines with J gene TRBJ2-1; TRBD2 matches at 8 bases. Germline CDR1 reads SGHAT; CDR2 reads FQNNGV. The CDR3 extends over 15 amino acids. V was clipped by 4 bases and J by 4 bases; unmatched bases: 6. CDR3 region: CASSSSGLVYNEQFF. CDR3 in DNA: TGTGCCAGCAGCTCTAGCGGGTTGGTTTACAATGAGCAGTTCTTC.

The genes are TRBV12-3 or TRBV12-4 and TRBJ1-2; D gene uncertain. CDR3 length equals 12 residues. Trimming pared 7 bases from V and 8 bases from J, leaving 14 bases between. CDR3 sequence reads: CASTPASVGYTF. The CDR3 DNA sequence: TGTGCCAGCACCCCTGCGTCTGTGGGCTACACCTTC.

The rearrangement joins TRBV18 to TRBJ2-7, with 9 bases that match TRBD1. The germline CDR1 and CDR2 sequences are KGHSH and LQKENI. The CDR3 spans 14 residues. J gave up 4 bases and V 5 bases, and 6 bases lay outside the gene matches. CDR3: CASSATGGPYEQYV. In DNA form, the CDR3 reads TGTGCCAGCTCAGCCACAGGGGGCCCTTACGAGCAGTACGTC.

The chain carries TRBV12-3 or TRBV12-4 and TRBJ2-5; 13 nucleotides match TRBD2. This CDR3 region has 16 residues. The junction had 5 bases not matched to a gene; V was cut back by 5 bases and J by 2 bases. The DNA for the CDR3 is TGTGCCAGCAGTCGGACTAGCGGGAGTGGACAAGAGACCCAGTACTTC. This sequence encodes CASSRTSGSGQETQYF.